The 22 T cell receptor beta chains below were found in one sample sequenced in a study of T cells in tuberculosis. Profiled with immunoSEQ multiplex PCR; TCRdb holds only in-frame clones, not every one. Here the sample spans approximately 35,000 clones, just under 97% being singletons. Material: PBMCs. The receptors stem from a donor aged 5-35 years with latent tuberculosis or without tuberculosis infection.

The V gene is TRBV9, the J gene TRBJ2-1, with TRBD2 matching over 10 bases. Germline V gene data show CDR1 as SGDLS and CDR2 as YYNGEE. The CDR3 is 17 amino acids. Trimming removed 5 bases from V and 7 bases from J; junction bases left unmatched: 15. The DNA of the CDR3 is TGTGCCAGCAGTTCTCGGACTAGCGGTTTATTTAGGAATGAGCAGTTCTTC. This encodes CASSSRTSGLFRNEQFF.

The chain links TRBV7-8 to TRBJ2-5; the D gene is possibly TRBD2 (6 bases). Germline V gives CDR1 SGHVS, CDR2 FQNEAQ. The CDR3 length is 13 residues. Trimming pared 5 bases from V and 3 bases from J, leaving 10 bases between. The CDR3 DNA is TGTGCCAGCAGCATCGGACTAAAAGAGACCCAGTACTTC. Its translation: CASSIGLKETQYF.

The CDR3 DNA sequence: TGTGCCAGCAGTTACTCCGGGACTAGCGGTGACAATGAGCAGTTCTTC. Translating it yields CASSYSGTSGDNEQFF. The rearrangement links TRBV6-5 to TRBJ2-1, with TRBD2 identical over 11 bases. Germline V gene lookup returns CDR1 MNHEY and CDR2 SVGAGI. CDR3 size: 16 residues. V shed 0 bases and J 5 bases; nucleotides not matched to a gene: 3.

V is TRBV5-4 and J is TRBJ2-1; TRBD2 agrees at 14 bases. Germline values: CDR1 SGHNT, CDR2 YYREEE (reference sequence). The CDR3 loop spans 16 amino acids. The J segment lost 8 bases and the V segment lost 4 bases, leaving 8 bases of the junction unmatched. CDR3 nucleotides: TGTGCCAGCAGCCGGCCGGGACTAGCGGGAGTCCATGAGCAGTTCTTC. Protein sequence: CASSRPGLAGVHEQFF.

The chain carries TRBV7-2 and TRBJ2-2; 10 nucleotides match TRBD1. Germline V lookup: CDR1 SGHTA, CDR2 FQGNSA. The V gene end was trimmed by 5 bases and the J gene end by 7 bases; junction bases not matched to a gene: 7. The CDR3 has 15 residues. This chain's CDR3 is CASSTRTGGNGELFF. The CDR3 nucleotides read TGTGCCAGCAGCACCCGGACAGGGGGTAACGGGGAGCTGTTTTTT.

This chain uses TRBV2 with TRBJ2-5; D might be TRBD2 (6 bases). CDR3 size: 15 residues. Germline-derived CDR1 and CDR2 are SNHLY and FYNNEI. V lost 6 bases and J 5 bases, leaving 19 bases between the germline ends. This CDR3 is CASSPKGLPPETQYF. The CDR3 DNA reads as TGTGCCAGCAGCCCGAAAGGACTACCCCCGGAGACCCAGTACTTC.

The J gene is TRBJ2-1, the V gene TRBV7-8; D not resolved. The germline CDR1 and CDR2 sequences are SGHVS and FQNEAQ. The CDR3 runs to 13 residues. V lost 0 bases and J lost 3, with 3 bases in between. CDR3 sequence reads: CASSLARYNEQFF. The CDR3 nucleotides read TGTGCCAGCAGCTTAGCGCGCTACAATGAGCAGTTCTTC. The full variable domain, with the rest looked up from reference TRBV7-8 and TRBJ2-1, is GAGVSQSPRYKVAKRGQDVALRCDPISGHVSLFWYQQALGQGPEFLTYFQNEAQLDKSGLPSDRFFAERPEGSVSTLKIQRTQQEDSAVYLCASSLARYNEQFFGPGTRLTVL.

The chain has TRBV14 and TRBJ2-7; D possibly corresponds to TRBD2 (5 bases). V lost 4 bases and J 4 bases, leaving 11 bases between the germline ends. This CDR3 region has 13 residues. Germline V gene lookup returns CDR1 SGHDN and CDR2 FVKESK. The CDR3 DNA follows: TGTGCCAGCAGCCCCCGGGGAGTTTACGAGCAGTACTTC. Its translation is CASSPRGVYEQYF.

The J gene is TRBJ1-5, the V gene TRBV7-2; possible D gene TRBD1, 5 bases. CDR1 and CDR2 (germline): SGHTA, FQGNSA. The CDR3 is 15 residues long. Trimming cost V 4 bases and J 2 bases, with 12 bases left between them. CDR3: CASSSTSGGNQPQHF. The CDR3 bases are TGTGCCAGCAGCTCCACCTCGGGGGGCAATCAGCCCCAGCATTTT. The variable domain in full, completed from reference TRBV7-2 and TRBJ1-5, reads GAGVSQSPSNKVTEKGKDVELRCDPISGHTALYWYRQSLGQGLEFLIYFQGNSAPDKSGLPSDRFSAERTGGSVSTLTIQRTQQEDSAVYLCASSSTSGGNQPQHFGDGTRLSIL.

CDR3 sequence reads: CASSSPAGSLGQFF. For the CDR3, the DNA is TGTGCCAGCAGTTCCCCAGCGGGGTCCCTAGGGCAGTTCTTC. The chain carries TRBV28 and TRBJ2-1; 7 bases are shared with TRBD2. This CDR3 is 14 amino acids long. Germline V CDR1 and CDR2: MDHEN, SYDVKM. The J segment lost 12 bases and the V segment lost 4 bases, leaving 12 bases of the junction unmatched.

The chain couples TRBV4-3 to TRBJ1-2; 12 positions match TRBD1. Germline lookup yields CDR1 LGHNA and CDR2 YSLEER. Germline trimming cut 4 bases from V and 4 bases from J; bases unmatched to any gene: 10. The CDR3 is 17 residues long. CDR3 nucleotides: TGCGCCAGCAGCCTTGTGGGACAGGGGGCGCTGGGCTATGGCTACACCTTC. Its translation is CASSLVGQGALGYGYTF.

The count of this clone is one. The chain links TRBV19 to TRBJ2-5; 13 nucleotides match TRBD2. The CDR3 length is 18 residues. Trimming removed 6 bases from V and 2 bases from J; junction bases left unmatched: 12. Germline V gene data show CDR1 as LNHDA and CDR2 as SQIVND (reference sequence). This CDR3 is CASSLRRGLAGEQETQYF. CDR3 nucleotide sequence: TGTGCCAGTAGCCTACGAAGAGGACTAGCGGGGGAACAAGAGACCCAGTACTTC.

The J gene is TRBJ2-7, the V gene TRBV29-1; weak D call: TRBD2 (5 bases). Germline V lookup: CDR1 SQVTM, CDR2 ANQGSEA. V was trimmed by 1 base and J by 7 bases, leaving 14 bases between them. The CDR3 extends over 13 amino acids. CDR3 sequence reads: CSVEGTVPGEQYF. The CDR3 coding sequence is TGCAGCGTTGAAGGGACCGTGCCGGGGGAGCAGTACTTC.

The chain couples TRBV15 to TRBJ2-7, with no clear D. Germline CDR1 and CDR2: LNHNV and YYDKDF (reference sequence). The CDR3 has 15 residues. V was shortened by 0 bases and J by 0 bases, with 9 bases between the two germline ends. The chain's CDR3 is CATSRDLKSSYEQYF. The CDR3 DNA reads TGTGCCACCAGCAGAGATCTGAAGAGCTCCTACGAGCAGTACTTC.

This chain links TRBV6-1 with TRBJ2-1, with D tentatively TRBD2 (6 bases). This CDR3 comprises 15 residues. V was pared by 6 bases and J by 7 bases, with 19 bases between. Germline loops: CDR1 MNHNS, CDR2 SASEGT. The CDR3 nucleotides read TGTGCCAGCAGGAAGATCCCGGGAGACCGGAATGAGCAGTTCTTC. Translated: CASRKIPGDRNEQFF.

J is TRBJ2-1 and V is TRBV5-1; a possible D gene is TRBD1 (5 bases). Per germline, CDR1 SGHRS and CDR2 YFSETQ. CDR3 length: 13 amino acids. V dropped 0 bases and J dropped 7 bases, with 8 bases sitting between them. In DNA form, the CDR3 reads TGCGCCAGCAGCTTGGCGGCAGGGAATGAGCAGTTCTTC. This encodes CASSLAAGNEQFF. The entire variable domain, with the rest obtained from reference TRBV5-1 and TRBJ2-1, is as follows: KAGVTQTPRYLIKTRGQQVTLSCSPISGHRSVSWYQQTPGQGLQFLFEYFSETQRNKGNFPGRFSGRQFSNSRSEMNVSTLELGDSALYLCASSLAAGNEQFFGPGTRLTVL.

The V and J genes are TRBV18 and TRBJ1-1; tentative D call: TRBD1 (5 bases). The CDR3 has 16 residues. Germline CDR1 KGHSH, CDR2 LQKENI. V was pared by 2 bases and J by 2 bases, with 15 bases between. In DNA form, the CDR3 reads TGTGCCAGCTCACCAATAAGCTTACAGGCAAACACTGAAGCTTTCTTT. The encoded protein is CASSPISLQANTEAFF.

V is TRBV27 and J is TRBJ2-3, with a possible D match to TRBD1 (6 bases). This CDR3 has 17 amino acids. Per germline, CDR1 MNHEY and CDR2 SMNVEV (reference sequence). The V gene lost 0 bases and the J gene lost 0 bases, with 13 bases spanning the gap. The CDR3 DNA sequence: TGTGCCAGCAGTTTATCGCCCAGGGGACCTAGCACAGATACGCAGTATTTT. This gives the protein CASSLSPRGPSTDTQYF.

This clone is classed as large. The chain carries TRBV19 and TRBJ2-7; tentatively, D is TRBD2 (7 bases). V dropped 0 bases and J dropped 4 bases, with 19 bases sitting between them. CDR3 length equals 17 residues. Germline V gene lookup returns CDR1 LNHDA and CDR2 SQIVND (reference sequence). The CDR3, as DNA: TGTGCCAGTAGTATAGAAGGGGGTGCGGGAGAGGAATACGAGCAGTACTTC. Translation: CASSIEGGAGEEYEQYF.

The chain employs TRBV6-5 and TRBJ1-2; maybe TRBD1 (5 bases). Trimming shortened V by 2 bases and J by 5 bases, and 12 bases separated the two germline ends. CDR1 is MNHEY, CDR2 SVGAGI, per germline. This CDR3 has 14 amino acids. DNA for the CDR3: TGTGCCAGCAGTTACGGTGGGGACTCTTATGGCTACACCTTC. Its protein product is CASSYGGDSYGYTF.

In its sample, this clone was seen a few times. V usage is TRBV7-9 and J usage is TRBJ2-5; D might be TRBD1 (6 bases). This CDR3 contains 15 residues. Trimming left V 4 bases short and J 5 bases short, with 17 bases between. The germline V gene encodes CDR1 SEHNR and CDR2 FQNEAQ (reference sequence). The chain's CDR3 is CASSSIQGSEETQYF. Here the CDR3 DNA reads TGTGCCAGCAGCTCCATACAGGGATCTGAGGAGACCCAGTACTTC.

The V and J genes are TRBV7-2 and TRBJ2-7; 8 positions agree with TRBD1. The CDR3 has 15 amino acids. V shed 5 bases, J shed 2 bases, and the junction held 8 bases outside the gene matches. Germline CDR1 is SGHTA and CDR2 is FQGNSA. CDR3 DNA sequence: TGTGCCAGCAGCAGAACCGGGACAGGAGCCTACGAGCAGTACTTC. Translation gives CASSRTGTGAYEQYF.